One sample yielded the 19 T cell receptor beta chains listed below, sequenced in a study of T cells in Graves' hyperthyroidism and ophthalmopathy. RNA transcripts gave rise to amplified TCR beta CDR3 regions. In the first-round RT-PCR of the TCR CDR3, the HTBI primer set was used. One entry per CDR3 protein, called by TCRdb with MiXCR from the multiplex PCR reads. This repertoire shows fewer than 550,000 distinct CDR3 sequences, approximately 25% found once; its top ten account for about 11%. Input material: blood. The source of these receptors is a young woman with Graves' ophthalmopathy.

This clonotype was detected ten times or more. The V call is TRBV18, the J call TRBJ1-5; D unresolved. V lost 5 bases and J lost 5, with 13 bases in between. CDR1 KGHSH and CDR2 LQKENI come from the germline V gene. CDR3 length: 14 residues. The CDR3 here is CASSVGEGHQPQHF. The CDR3 DNA is TGTGCCAGCTCAGTCGGGGAGGGTCATCAGCCCCAGCATTTT.

The chain is built from TRBV2 and TRBJ1-1; D is uncertain. CDR1 SNHLY and CDR2 FYNNEI come from the germline V gene. Trimming cost V 11 bases and J 1 base, with 8 bases left between them. The CDR3 contains 11 residues. The DNA of the CDR3 is TGTGCCTGCCCGAGGAACACTGAAGCTTTCTTT. This codes for CACPRNTEAFF.

This clonotype was counted between two and nine times. The chain is built from TRBV12-3 or TRBV12-4 and TRBJ1-1, with no clear D. Trimming removed 5 bases from V and 5 bases from J, with 12 bases in between. The CDR3 loop spans 13 amino acids. The CDR3 loop is CASSRARGTEAFF. In DNA form, the CDR3 reads TGTGCCAGCAGTCGGGCCCGGGGAACTGAAGCTTTCTTT.

The V call is TRBV13, the J call TRBJ2-7; the D gene is possibly TRBD1 (6 bases). The CDR3 extends over 15 amino acids. Trimming cost V 0 bases and J 3 bases, with 12 bases left between them. Germline V CDR1 and CDR2: PRHDT, FYEKMQ (reference sequence). DNA for the CDR3: TGTGCCAGCAGCTTAGGGGCAGGGGCGCTCTACGAGCAGTACTTC. Its protein is CASSLGAGALYEQYF.

This clonotype was counted ten times or more. The gene calls are TRBV12-3 or TRBV12-4 and TRBJ2-5; D perhaps matches TRBD1 (6 bases). Trimming took off 3 bases at V and 5 bases at J, with 13 bases between the two ends. The length of the CDR3 is 14 residues. CDR3 sequence: CASSFQGPRETQYF. CDR3 bases: TGTGCCAGCAGTTTTCAGGGGCCACGGGAGACCCAGTACTTC.

This chain uses TRBV28 with TRBJ2-7, with 10 bases identical to TRBD2. This CDR3 has 14 residues. The germline V gene has CDR1 MDHEN and CDR2 SYDVKM. The J segment lost 0 bases and the V segment lost 8 bases, leaving 4 bases of the junction unmatched. In DNA, the CDR3 is TGTGCCAGCCACTCTAGCGGGAGCTCCTACGAGCAGTACTTC. Its protein product is CASHSSGSSYEQYF.

The V gene is TRBV6-2 or TRBV6-3, the J gene TRBJ1-2; D uncertain. The V gene's germline CDR1 is MNHEY and CDR2 SVGEGT. The CDR3 spans 12 residues. Deletions cut 6 bases from V and 3 bases from J, with 8 bases between. The CDR3 sequence is CASRPGDYGYTF. Here the CDR3 DNA reads TGTGCCAGCAGACCCGGGGACTATGGCTACACCTTC.

This clonotype occurred many times. This rearrangement joins TRBV7-3 to TRBJ1-1; D may be TRBD1 (5 bases). Trimming left V 1 base short and J 1 base short, with 19 bases between. The germline CDR1 and CDR2 sequences are SGHTA and FQGTGA. The CDR3 has 18 residues. CDR3 sequence: CASSLIGQGGSRNTEAFF. CDR3 DNA sequence: TGTGCCAGCAGCTTAATAGGGCAGGGAGGGAGCCGGAACACTGAAGCTTTCTTT.

The chain uses TRBV11-2 and TRBJ1-1; TRBD1 matches at 9 bases. Trimming took 0 bases from V and 6 from J; bases not matched to a gene: 17. Germline lookup yields CDR1 SGHAT and CDR2 FQNNGV. The CDR3 runs to 19 residues. CDR3 loop: CASSLDGDRDTKLHSEAFF. The DNA of the CDR3 is TGTGCCAGCAGCTTAGATGGGGACAGGGATACTAAATTGCATTCTGAAGCTTTCTTT.

This clonotype came up many times. The chain joins TRBV5-1 to TRBJ1-2; weak D call: TRBD1 (5 bases). CDR3 length equals 15 residues. V was clipped by 0 bases and J by 3 bases, with 12 bases between them. CDR1 is SGHRS and CDR2 is YFSETQ in the germline V gene. Here the CDR3 reads CASSLAPTADYGYTF. The CDR3, as DNA: TGCGCCAGCAGCTTGGCCCCGACAGCGGACTATGGCTACACCTTC.

This clonotype has ten or more counts. The chain recombines TRBV12-3 or TRBV12-4 with TRBJ2-7, with 8 bases identical to TRBD2. With 6 bases clipped from V and 2 bases from J, the junction kept 9 bases outside the gene matches. CDR3 length equals 15 residues. The CDR3 nucleotides read TGTGCCAGCAGAATAGGGTCGGGAGGGACCTACGAGCAGTACTTC. Its protein is CASRIGSGGTYEQYF.

This clonotype was observed many times. V is TRBV7-8 and J is TRBJ2-7; a possible D gene is TRBD2 (6 bases). Germline CDR1 SGHVS, CDR2 FQNEAQ. The CDR3 spans 14 residues. Trimming removed 0 bases from V and 1 base from J, with 7 bases in between. The CDR3 is CASSLARDSYEQYF. CDR3 nucleotides: TGTGCCAGCAGCTTAGCGCGGGATTCCTACGAGCAGTACTTC.

This clonotype has a count of ten or more. The J gene is TRBJ1-5, the V gene TRBV6-1; D perhaps matches TRBD1 (6 bases). Germline CDR1 MNHNS, CDR2 SASEGT. Trimming took 6 bases from V and 3 from J, leaving 9 bases between them. The CDR3 runs 13 residues. The CDR3 DNA reads as TGTGCCAGCAGACAGGGCGTCAATCAGCCCCAGCATTTT. This gives the protein CASRQGVNQPQHF.

This clonotype was seen many times. The V call is TRBV6-5, the J call TRBJ2-7, with no clear D. This CDR3 is 14 amino acids long. The V end lost 6 bases, the J end lost 3 bases, and 15 bases lay between the germline ends. From germline, CDR1 is MNHEY and CDR2 SVGAGI. The DNA of the CDR3 is TGTGCCAGCAGACTATACAGAAGAGACTACGAGCAGTACTTC. The encoded protein is CASRLYRRDYEQYF.

The V gene is TRBV5-4, the J gene TRBJ1-4; D might be TRBD1 (5 bases). In germline, CDR1 is SGHNT, CDR2 YYREEE (reference sequence). Trimming pared 3 bases from V and 4 bases from J, leaving 7 bases between. This CDR3 spans 13 amino acids. CDR3 protein: CASSWRGNEKLFF. In nucleotides, the CDR3 is TGTGCCAGCAGCTGGAGGGGTAATGAAAAACTGTTTTTT.

This clonotype was detected ten times or more. The gene calls are TRBV5-1 and TRBJ1-3; no definite D call. Germline lookup yields CDR1 SGHRS and CDR2 YFSETQ. The V gene lost 0 bases and the J gene lost 4 bases, with 8 bases spanning the gap. This CDR3 is 14 amino acids long. Here the CDR3 reads CASSLVGNGNTIYF. In DNA form, the CDR3 reads TGCGCCAGCAGCTTGGTCGGGAACGGAAACACCATATATTTT.

This clonotype was recorded many times. The rearrangement uses TRBV7-2 and TRBJ2-3; tentatively, D is TRBD2 (5 bases). V lost 0 bases and J lost 2, with 12 bases in between. There are 16 residues in the CDR3. Germline CDR1 is SGHTA and CDR2 is FQGNSA. This CDR3 reads CASSLAPPGFTDTQYF. CDR3 bases: TGTGCCAGCAGCTTAGCGCCTCCGGGGTTCACAGATACGCAGTATTTT.

Concerning this clonotype itself: It may be a read error: a sequence one base away is much more abundant. The DNA of the CDR3 is TGTGCCACCATCAGAAGTCTAGCGGGGGCCCAAGAGACCCAGTACTTC. This sequence encodes CATIRSLAGAQETQYF. The chain links TRBV15 to TRBJ2-5, with 10 positions matching TRBD2. This CDR3 has 16 residues. CDR1 and CDR2 from the germline V gene are LNHNV and YYDKDF (reference sequence).

The sample holds a few counts of this clonotype. This chain links TRBV27 with TRBJ2-7, with 9 bases that match TRBD1. Looked up from germline, CDR1 is MNHEY and CDR2 is SMNVEV (reference sequence). The CDR3 contains 16 residues. The trim removed 4 bases at V and 7 bases at J, leaving 14 bases unmatched. CDR3: CASSSRTGTGSEEQYF. CDR3 DNA: TGTGCCAGCAGTTCGAGGACTGGGACAGGGTCAGAAGAGCAGTACTTC.